One and the same sample provided the 3 T cell receptor beta chains below, sequenced in a study of low-dose radiotherapy and immunotherapy resistance in tumors. Gene-specific TRAV and TRBV primers were used for first-strand cDNA, covering alpha and beta chains. The PCR that amplified TCRs ran for roughly 20 cycles, relying on a constant-region primer and a V-primer adapter. One entry per CDR3 protein, called by TCRdb with MiXCR from the reads. The table lists tens of thousands of distinct CDR3 sequences, more than 8% of them singletons. This sample's time point: before trial treatment. This specimen consisted of PBMCs, obtained before treatment. These receptors were taken from a male donor with prostate cancer.

This clonotype was recorded at least ten times. The rearrangement uses TRBV7-8 and TRBJ2-3, with 7 bases identical to TRBD2. V trimming: 1 base; J trimming: 14 bases; junction bases outside the gene matches: 6. The CDR3 runs 12 residues. Looked up from germline, CDR1 is SGHVS and CDR2 is FQNEAQ. The CDR3 region is CASSLGASGGYF. The CDR3 bases are TGTGCCAGCAGCTTAGGGGCTAGCGGCGGGTATTTT.

Ten or more counts support this clonotype. This chain uses TRBV6-2 or TRBV6-3 with TRBJ1-1, with a tentative D call TRBD1 (5 bases). This CDR3 spans 14 amino acids. V shed 6 bases and J shed 2 bases, with 13 bases lying between them. The germline V gene encodes CDR1 MNHEY and CDR2 SVGEGT. The CDR3 bases are TGTGCCAGCAGGACGGGGGGGTCAAACACTGAAGCTTTCTTT. Translating gives CASRTGGSNTEAFF.

The rearrangement links TRBV7-9 to TRBJ2-5, with 9 bases that match TRBD1. V dropped 3 bases and J dropped 3; count of bases not matched to a gene: 5. The germline gives CDR1 SEHNR, CDR2 FQNEAQ (reference sequence). There are 15 residues in the CDR3. CDR3 nucleotide sequence: TGTGCCAGCAGCTTCCTCGGGACAGGGAAAGAGACCCAGTACTTC. Protein product: CASSFLGTGKETQYF.